This passage covers 32 T cell receptor beta chains from one sample sequenced in a study of cytomegalovirus exposure and HLA in healthy donors. Produced via immunoSEQ multiplex PCR; TCRdb's table is partial and in-frame only. The sample yields 65,000 to 80,000 clones, 94% seen once. The specimen sequenced was PBMCs. The source of these receptors is a woman younger than 30 in good health and CMV-seropositive.

This chain uses TRBV5-4 with TRBJ2-1, with 11 bases that match TRBD2. The CDR3 has 17 amino acids. The ends lost 0 bases at V and 4 bases at J; junction bases unmatched: 6. CDR1 is SGHNT and CDR2 is YYREEE in the germline V gene (reference sequence). CDR3 nucleotide sequence: TGTGCCAGCAGCTTGGGGGCTAGCGGGGGGTTTTACAATGAGCAGTTCTTC. It codes for CASSLGASGGFYNEQFF.

This clone occurred once. V and J are TRBV10-3 and TRBJ1-2; TRBD1 matches at 7 bases. This CDR3 spans 14 amino acids. Germline assignment: CDR1 ENHRY and CDR2 SYGVKD. V was pared by 8 bases and J by 8 bases, with 14 bases of the junction left unmatched. CDR3 bases: TGTGCCATCTCCGGCGACAGGGTAATAAGCGGCTACACCTTC. This codes for CAISGDRVISGYTF.

This chain connects TRBV5-4 to TRBJ2-2; D perhaps matches TRBD1 (5 bases). Trimming removed 0 bases from V and 0 bases from J, with 9 bases in between. The germline V gene encodes CDR1 SGHNT and CDR2 YYREEE (reference sequence). The CDR3 totals 16 residues. For the CDR3, the DNA is TGTGCCAGCAGCTTGGATGGCAGGGCGAACACCGGGGAGCTGTTTTTT. Translation gives CASSLDGRANTGELFF.

This chain connects TRBV6-4 to TRBJ2-1; D call uncertain. CDR1 MRHNA and CDR2 SNTAGT come from the germline V gene. The CDR3 extends over 14 amino acids. V gave up 5 bases and J gave up 5 bases, with 13 bases separating them. CDR3 sequence: CASSLNSQNNEQFF. CDR3 DNA sequence: TGTGCCAGCAGTTTGAACAGTCAGAACAATGAGCAGTTCTTC.

This chain uses TRBV5-1 with TRBJ2-3, with D perhaps TRBD1 (6 bases). Trimming took 0 bases from V and 3 from J, leaving 11 bases between them. CDR1 SGHRS and CDR2 YFSETQ come from the germline V gene. The CDR3 consists of 15 residues. The CDR3 spells CASSLEQGETDTQYF. As DNA, the CDR3 is TGCGCCAGCAGCTTGGAACAGGGTGAGACAGATACGCAGTATTTT.

The CDR3 reads CASSAGTGSGETQYF. CDR3 coding DNA: TGTGCCAGCAGTGCGGGGACAGGGAGCGGGGAGACCCAGTACTTC. The J gene is TRBJ2-5, the V gene TRBV6-1; 9 bases are a match to TRBD1. The length of the CDR3 is 15 residues. With 4 bases clipped from V and 5 bases from J, the junction kept 8 bases outside the gene matches. Germline-derived CDR1 and CDR2 are MNHNS and SASEGT.

The V and J genes are TRBV28 and TRBJ2-7; no clear D gene. The CDR3 has 15 amino acids. CDR1 is MDHEN, CDR2 SYDVKM, per germline. Trimming shortened V by 2 bases and J by 3 bases, and 14 bases separated the two germline ends. In nucleotides, the CDR3 is TGTGCCAGCAGTTTAAGGAGCTACTCCTACTACGAGCAGTACTTC. This gives the protein CASSLRSYSYYEQYF. Full variable domain (outside the CDR3, taken from reference TRBV28 and TRBJ2-7): DVKVTQSSRYLVKRTGEKVFLECVQDMDHENMFWYRQDPGLGLRLIYFSYDVKMKEKGDIPEGYSVSREKKERFSLILESASTNQTSMYLCASSLRSYSYYEQYFGPGTRLTVT.

This chain links TRBV11-2 with TRBJ2-1; the D gene is possibly TRBD1 (5 bases). The ends were cut back, 1 base at V and 8 bases at J, with 12 bases in the middle. This CDR3 is built from 14 residues. Germline V lookup: CDR1 SGHAT, CDR2 FQNNGV. Here the CDR3 reads CASSLGAGWDEQFF. CDR3 DNA sequence: TGTGCCAGCAGCTTAGGTGCAGGGTGGGATGAGCAGTTCTTC.

This chain links TRBV7-2 with TRBJ2-5, with TRBD1 identical over 9 bases. The CDR3 runs to 14 residues. The J segment lost 5 bases and the V segment lost 3 bases, leaving 4 bases of the junction unmatched. CDR1 is SGHTA, CDR2 FQGNSA, per germline. The CDR3 is CASSFGTGLETQYF. The CDR3 DNA sequence: TGTGCCAGCAGCTTCGGGACAGGGCTGGAGACCCAGTACTTC.

This chain joins TRBV7-6 and TRBJ2-1; weak D call: TRBD1 (6 bases). The CDR3 runs 17 residues. Trimming stripped 5 bases from V and 8 bases from J, with 25 bases between. Germline lookup yields CDR1 SGHVS and CDR2 FNYEAQ. CDR3 amino acids: CASSLSPTGRASHEQFF. The CDR3 DNA reads as TGTGCCAGCAGCCTCAGCCCGACAGGCAGGGCTTCACATGAGCAGTTCTTC.

The CDR3 DNA reads TGTGCCAGCAGACACGGGACAGGGAGCAATCAGCCCCAGCATTTT. It codes for CASRHGTGSNQPQHF. The V call is TRBV6-5, the J call TRBJ1-5; 9 bases match TRBD1. This CDR3 is 15 amino acids long. CDR1 is MNHEY, CDR2 SVGAGI, per germline. Germline trimming cut 6 bases from V and 1 base from J; bases unmatched to any gene: 4.

V and J are TRBV27 and TRBJ2-7; 9 bases are a match to TRBD1. The CDR3 loop spans 14 amino acids. Germline lookup yields CDR1 MNHEY and CDR2 SMNVEV (reference sequence). V gave up 6 bases and J gave up 2 bases; unmatched junction bases: 5. The CDR3 sequence is CASRPGTGTYEQYF. The CDR3 DNA is TGTGCCAGCAGACCCGGGACAGGGACCTACGAGCAGTACTTC.

This chain connects TRBV2 to TRBJ2-6; no reliable D call. This CDR3 region has 14 residues. The V gene's germline CDR1 is SNHLY and CDR2 FYNNEI. Trimming took off 8 bases at V and 0 bases at J, with 8 bases between the two ends. CDR3 DNA: TGTGCCAGCGTAAGGAGCTCTGGGGCCAACGTCCTGACTTTC. Translating gives CASVRSSGANVLTF. Variable domain in full (rest from reference TRBV2 and TRBJ2-6): EPEVTQTPSHQVTQMGQEVILRCVPISNHLYFYWYRQILGQKVEFLVSFYNNEISEKSEIFDDQFSVERPDGSNFTLKIRSTKLEDSAMYFCASVRSSGANVLTFGAGSRLTVL.

This clone was seen only once. V is TRBV28 and J is TRBJ1-4; 8 nucleotides agree with TRBD1. Germline V gene data show CDR1 as MDHEN and CDR2 as SYDVKM. V trimming: 8 bases; J trimming: 7 bases; junction bases outside the gene matches: 12. The CDR3 contains 15 residues. The DNA for the CDR3 is TGTGCCAGCGGGTCCGGGCAGGGGGCGTTTGAAAAACTGTTTTTT. It specifies CASGSGQGAFEKLFF.

This clone was picked up one time. This chain joins TRBV5-1 and TRBJ2-5, with 12 positions matching TRBD2. CDR1 SGHRS and CDR2 YFSETQ come from the germline V gene. V lost 5 bases, J lost 5 bases, and 7 bases stayed unmatched. The CDR3 loop spans 15 amino acids. CDR3 sequence reads: CASSWTSGDLETQYF. As DNA, the CDR3 is TGCGCCAGCAGTTGGACTAGCGGGGATTTGGAGACCCAGTACTTC.

The chain carries TRBV19 and TRBJ1-1, with 8 bases that match TRBD1. CDR1 is LNHDA and CDR2 is SQIVND in the germline V gene (reference sequence). The CDR3 sequence is 15 residues long. Trimming took 6 bases from V and 4 from J; bases not matched to a gene: 10. The CDR3 DNA reads TGTGCCAGTAGCATGCGGACAGGGTTAGGCACTGAAGCTTTCTTT. This translates into CASSMRTGLGTEAFF. Full variable domain (outside the CDR3, taken from reference TRBV19 and TRBJ1-1): DGGITQSPKYLFRKEGQNVTLSCEQNLNHDAMYWYRQDPGQGLRLIYYSQIVNDFQKGDIAEGYSVSREKKESFPLTVTSAQKNPTAFYLCASSMRTGLGTEAFFGQGTRLTVV.

The chain employs TRBV7-9 and TRBJ1-4; D gene uncertain. Trimming removed 0 bases at V and 8 bases at J, with 10 bases between. The CDR3 totals 14 residues. Germline loops: CDR1 SEHNR, CDR2 FQNEAQ (reference sequence). The CDR3 spells CASSLAQSSEKLFF. The CDR3 DNA sequence: TGTGCCAGCAGCTTAGCACAGAGTTCGGAAAAACTGTTTTTT.

V gene TRBV4-3 combines with J gene TRBJ1-2; D is undetermined. Germline CDR1 LGHNA, CDR2 YSLEER. The ends were cut back, 0 bases at V and 1 base at J, with 9 bases in the middle. CDR3 length: 15 residues. The CDR3 nucleotides are TGCGCCAGCAGCCAAGAGCGCAGCGTTAACTATGGCTACACCTTC. It yields the protein CASSQERSVNYGYTF.

This chain links TRBV6-4 with TRBJ2-2; TRBD2 matches at 13 bases. Germline V gives CDR1 MRHNA, CDR2 SNTAGT. Trimming cost V 8 bases and J 7 bases; bases outside gene matches: 16. The CDR3 is 18 amino acids. The DNA of the CDR3 is TGTGCCAGCGGGGAGAAACCGACTAGCGGGAGGTTGGTCGGGGAGCTGTTTTTT. Protein sequence: CASGEKPTSGRLVGELFF.

The V and J genes are TRBV7-2 and TRBJ2-7; TRBD1 might be the D (5 bases). The V end lost 5 bases, the J end lost 2 bases, and 16 bases lay between the germline ends. This CDR3 region has 15 residues. From germline, CDR1 is SGHTA and CDR2 FQGNSA. CDR3 protein: CASSPQFIGAYEQYF. The CDR3 DNA sequence: TGTGCCAGCAGCCCCCAATTTATAGGGGCCTACGAGCAGTACTTC. Full variable domain (outside the CDR3, taken from reference TRBV7-2 and TRBJ2-7): GAGVSQSPSNKVTEKGKDVELRCDPISGHTALYWYRQSLGQGLEFLIYFQGNSAPDKSGLPSDRFSAERTGGSVSTLTIQRTQQEDSAVYLCASSPQFIGAYEQYFGPGTRLTVT.

This clone occurred a few times. The gene calls are TRBV7-8 and TRBJ2-7; D is undetermined. The CDR3 consists of 16 residues. The V gene's germline CDR1 is SGHVS and CDR2 FQNEAQ. V lost 1 base to trimming and J lost 0 bases, with 13 bases between them. The CDR3 DNA is TGTGCCAGCAGCTTAGGCGCGGCCCGGAGCTCCTACGAGCAGTACTTC. It encodes CASSLGAARSSYEQYF. The full variable domain, in which reference TRBV7-8 and TRBJ2-7 provide the parts outside the CDR3, is GAGVSQSPRYKVAKRGQDVALRCDPISGHVSLFWYQQALGQGPEFLTYFQNEAQLDKSGLPSDRFFAERPEGSVSTLKIQRTQQEDSAVYLCASSLGAARSSYEQYFGPGTRLTVT.

This chain uses TRBV9 with TRBJ2-3; 9 nucleotides line up with TRBD2. CDR3 length: 14 amino acids. The junction had 5 bases not matched to a gene; V was cut back by 3 bases and J by 6 bases. CDR1 is SGDLS and CDR2 is YYNGEE in the germline V gene. The chain's CDR3 is CASSDGLARDTQYF. Written as DNA, the CDR3 is TGTGCCAGCAGCGATGGACTAGCGAGGGATACGCAGTATTTT. Full variable domain (outside the CDR3, taken from reference TRBV9 and TRBJ2-3): DSGVTQTPKHLITATGQRVTLRCSPRSGDLSVYWYQQSLDQGLQFLIQYYNGEERAKGNILERFSAQQFPDLHSELNLSSLELGDSALYFCASSDGLARDTQYFGPGTRLTVL.

The chain links TRBV12-5 to TRBJ1-1; 9 nucleotides agree with TRBD1. This CDR3 comprises 18 residues. Germline V CDR1 and CDR2: LGHNT, FRNRAP. J gave up 3 bases and V 0 bases, and 11 bases lay outside the gene matches. CDR3 coding DNA: TGTGCTAGTGGTTTGGTACTGGGGGACAGGGTTAAAGACACTGAAGCTTTCTTT. It codes for CASGLVLGDRVKDTEAFF. Full variable domain (outside the CDR3, taken from reference TRBV12-5 and TRBJ1-1): DARVTQTPRHKVTEMGQEVTMRCQPILGHNTVFWYRQTMMQGLELLAYFRNRAPLDDSGMPKDRFSAEMPDATLATLKIQPSEPRDSAVYFCASGLVLGDRVKDTEAFFGQGTRLTVV.

J is TRBJ1-1 and V is TRBV27, with TRBD1 matching 7 bases. J gave up 4 bases and V 6 bases, and 14 bases lay outside the gene matches. The CDR3 contains 16 residues. CDR1 and CDR2 from the germline V gene are MNHEY and SMNVEV (reference sequence). The CDR3 sequence is CASSPSPRQGGTEAFF. CDR3 sequence (DNA): TGTGCCAGCAGCCCCTCGCCTCGGCAGGGGGGCACTGAAGCTTTCTTT.

V usage is TRBV6-6 and J usage is TRBJ2-3; tentative D call: TRBD1 (6 bases). The CDR3 has 15 residues. V lost 7 bases and J 5 bases, leaving 19 bases between the germline ends. CDR1 is MNHNY and CDR2 is SVGAGI in the germline V gene (reference sequence). CDR3 in amino acids: CASKNEGRGKDTQYF. CDR3 DNA: TGTGCCAGCAAGAACGAGGGAAGGGGGAAAGATACGCAGTATTTT.

The rearrangement uses TRBV5-1 and TRBJ1-2; 10 nucleotides align to TRBD1. The length of the CDR3 is 14 residues. V was pared by 0 bases and J by 7 bases, with 3 bases of the junction left unmatched. Germline loops: CDR1 SGHRS, CDR2 YFSETQ. DNA for the CDR3: TGCGCCAGCAGCTTGGGCTGGGACAGGGGTGGCTACACCTTC. Translation: CASSLGWDRGGYTF.

The chain combines TRBV9 with TRBJ1-4, with TRBD1 matching over 10 bases. V trimming: 0 bases; J trimming: 8 bases; junction bases outside the gene matches: 1. Germline V gene sequence: CDR1 SGDLS, CDR2 YYNGEE. This CDR3 is 14 amino acids long. The CDR3 nucleotides are TGTGCCAGCAGCGTAGGGACAGGGGGGGAAAAACTGTTTTTT. This encodes CASSVGTGGEKLFF. Full variable domain (rest looked up from reference TRBV9 and TRBJ1-4): DSGVTQTPKHLITATGQRVTLRCSPRSGDLSVYWYQQSLDQGLQFLIQYYNGEERAKGNILERFSAQQFPDLHSELNLSSLELGDSALYFCASSVGTGGEKLFFGSGTQLSVL.

This chain uses TRBV7-9 with TRBJ2-7; a weak D match, TRBD1 (6 bases). Germline values: CDR1 SEHNR, CDR2 FQNEAQ (reference sequence). Trimming took off 3 bases at V and 6 bases at J, with 6 bases between the two ends. This CDR3 spans 11 amino acids. The CDR3 here is CASSFRGEQYF. For the CDR3, the DNA is TGTGCCAGCAGCTTCAGGGGCGAGCAGTACTTC.

This clone was counted once. This sequence joins TRBV7-9 and TRBJ1-4; the match to TRBD1 covers 9 bases. V shed 3 bases, J shed 6 bases, and the junction held 2 bases outside the gene matches. Germline CDR1 reads SEHNR; CDR2 reads FQNEAQ (reference sequence). The CDR3 sequence is 14 residues long. CDR3 DNA: TGTGCCAGCAGCTTGGGGACAGGGCATGAAAAACTGTTTTTT. Its translation is CASSLGTGHEKLFF.

This chain joins TRBV19 and TRBJ2-5, with TRBD1 matching over 8 bases. The CDR3 is 18 residues long. Trimming took 1 base from V and 2 from J; bases not matched to a gene: 12. Germline V gene sequence: CDR1 LNHDA, CDR2 SQIVND (reference sequence). As DNA, the CDR3 is TGTGCCAGTAGTATAGTCCGACAACGGACAGGGATACAAGAGACCCAGTACTTC. It specifies CASSIVRQRTGIQETQYF.

V is TRBV28 and J is TRBJ1-4; TRBD1 agrees at 8 bases. CDR3 size: 15 residues. The ends lost 5 bases at V and 7 bases at J; junction bases unmatched: 9. Germline CDR1 is MDHEN and CDR2 is SYDVKM. The CDR3 sequence: CASSPTDRGGEKLFF. In DNA, the CDR3 is TGTGCCAGCAGTCCTACAGACAGGGGAGGTGAAAAACTGTTTTTT.

The chain combines TRBV16 with TRBJ1-5; 12 nucleotides match TRBD1. Germline-derived CDR1 and CDR2 are KGHSY and FQNENV. V shed 5 bases, J shed 2 bases, and the junction held 10 bases outside the gene matches. The CDR3 is 18 residues long. The CDR3, as DNA: TGTGCCAGCAGCGCCGGGACAGGGGGCGCGTCCGGCAATCAGCCCCAGCATTTT. Translation: CASSAGTGGASGNQPQHF.